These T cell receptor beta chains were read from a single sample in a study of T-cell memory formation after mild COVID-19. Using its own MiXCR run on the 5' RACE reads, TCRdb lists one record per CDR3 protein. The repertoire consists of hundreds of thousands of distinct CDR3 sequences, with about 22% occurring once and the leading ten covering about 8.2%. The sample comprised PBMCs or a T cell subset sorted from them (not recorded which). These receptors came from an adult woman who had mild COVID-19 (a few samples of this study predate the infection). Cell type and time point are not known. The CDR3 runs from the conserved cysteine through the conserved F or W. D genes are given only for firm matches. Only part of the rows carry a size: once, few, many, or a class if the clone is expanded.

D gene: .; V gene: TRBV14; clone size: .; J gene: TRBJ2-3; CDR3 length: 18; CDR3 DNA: TGTGCCAGCAGCCAAGATGCTACCGGGCGCGGCTCCACAGATACGCAGTATTTT; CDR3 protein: CASSQDATGRGSTDTQYF
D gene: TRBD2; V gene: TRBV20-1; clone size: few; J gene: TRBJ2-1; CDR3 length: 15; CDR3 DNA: TGCAGTGCTAGAGCCGGGCTAGCGGGGGTGGGAGAGCAGTTCTTC; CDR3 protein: CSARAGLAGVGEQFF
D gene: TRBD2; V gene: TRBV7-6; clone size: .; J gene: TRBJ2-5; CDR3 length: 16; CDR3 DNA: TGTGCCAGCAGCTTCCTACTAGCGGGGGCCCAAGAGACCCAGTACTTC; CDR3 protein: CASSFLLAGAQETQYF
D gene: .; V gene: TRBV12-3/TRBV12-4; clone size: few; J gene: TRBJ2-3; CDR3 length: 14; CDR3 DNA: TGTGCCAGCAGTGGGGGTCCGACCACAGATACGCAGTATTTT; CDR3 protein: CASSGGPTTDTQYF
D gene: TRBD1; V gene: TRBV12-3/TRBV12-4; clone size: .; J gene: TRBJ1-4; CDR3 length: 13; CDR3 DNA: TGTGCCAGCAGTGAGAACAGGGGGGAAAAACTGTTTTTT; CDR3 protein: CASSENRGEKLFF
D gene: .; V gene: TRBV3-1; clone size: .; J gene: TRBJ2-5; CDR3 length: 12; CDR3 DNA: TGTGCCAGCAGCCAAGCGCCCTGGGTTCAGTACTTC; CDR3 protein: CASSQAPWVQYF
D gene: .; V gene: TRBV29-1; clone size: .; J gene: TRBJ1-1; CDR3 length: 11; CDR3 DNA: TGCAGCGTTGTGATGTACACTGAAGCTTTCTTT; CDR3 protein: CSVVMYTEAFF
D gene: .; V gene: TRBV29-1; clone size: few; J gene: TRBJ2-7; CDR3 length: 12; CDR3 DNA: TGCAGCGTTGAGAGCCCGGCGTACGAGCAGTACTTC; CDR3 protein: CSVESPAYEQYF
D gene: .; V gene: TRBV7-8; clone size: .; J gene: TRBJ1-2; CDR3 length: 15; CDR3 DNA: TGTGCCAGCAGCTACTCCCGGGCAAGGGGGGATGGCTACACCTTC; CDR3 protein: CASSYSRARGDGYTF
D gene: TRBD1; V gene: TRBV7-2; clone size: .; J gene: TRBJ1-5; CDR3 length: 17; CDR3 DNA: TGTGCCAGCAGCTTAGTGACACAGGGGGCCGGCAATCAGCCCCAGCATTTT; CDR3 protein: CASSLVTQGAGNQPQHF
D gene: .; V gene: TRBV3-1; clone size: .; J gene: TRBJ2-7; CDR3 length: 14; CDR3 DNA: TGTGCCAGCAGCCCCGGCAGTGGGAGCTACGAGCAGTACTTC; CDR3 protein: CASSPGSGSYEQYF
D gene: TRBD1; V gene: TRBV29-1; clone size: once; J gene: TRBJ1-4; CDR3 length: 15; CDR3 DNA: TGCAGCGTTGACCCGGAAAGGGCAGGGGGAGGAAAACTGTTTTTT; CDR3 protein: CSVDPERAGGGKLFF
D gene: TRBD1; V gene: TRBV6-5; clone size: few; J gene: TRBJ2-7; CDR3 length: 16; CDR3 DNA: TGTGCCAGCACCCCGATTCAGGGACAGGGGGCATACGAGCAGTACTTC; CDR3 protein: CASTPIQGQGAYEQYF
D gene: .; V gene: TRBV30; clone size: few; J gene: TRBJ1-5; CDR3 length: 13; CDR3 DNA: TGTGCCTGGAGTGGGGAGGGATTCAAGCCCCAGCATTTT; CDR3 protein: CAWSGEGFKPQHF
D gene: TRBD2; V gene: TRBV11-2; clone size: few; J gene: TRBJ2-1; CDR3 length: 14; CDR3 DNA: TGTGCCAGCAGCCCGGGACTAATCTATGATGAGCAGTTCTTC; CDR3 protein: CASSPGLIYDEQFF
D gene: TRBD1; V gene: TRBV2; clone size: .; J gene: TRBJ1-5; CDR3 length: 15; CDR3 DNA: TGTGCCAGCGGTAAGGGGGGACAGGCTAATCAGCCCCAGCATTTT; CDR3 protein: CASGKGGQANQPQHF
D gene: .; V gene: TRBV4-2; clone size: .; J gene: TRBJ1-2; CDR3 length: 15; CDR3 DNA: TGTGCCAGCAGCCAAGATCCCCTGGGGGGTTATGGCTACACCTTC; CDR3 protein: CASSQDPLGGYGYTF
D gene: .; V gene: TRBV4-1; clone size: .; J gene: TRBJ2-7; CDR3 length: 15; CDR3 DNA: TGCGCCAGCAGCCAAGTCCCCACGGGTATCGACGAGCAGTACTTC; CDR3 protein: CASSQVPTGIDEQYF
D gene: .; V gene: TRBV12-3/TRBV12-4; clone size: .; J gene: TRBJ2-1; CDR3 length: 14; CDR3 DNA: TGTGCCAGCGAACCAGGAGAGCTTTACAATGAGCAGTTCTTC; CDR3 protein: CASEPGELYNEQFF
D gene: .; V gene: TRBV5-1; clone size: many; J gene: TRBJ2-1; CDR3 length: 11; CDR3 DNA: TGTGCCAGCAGCTTAGCCAATGAGCAGTTCTTC; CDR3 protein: CASSLANEQFF
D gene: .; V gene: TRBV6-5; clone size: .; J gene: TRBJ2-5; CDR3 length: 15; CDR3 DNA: TGTGCCAGCAGTTACTCCAAGACTGTTCCCGAGACCCAGTACTTC; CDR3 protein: CASSYSKTVPETQYF
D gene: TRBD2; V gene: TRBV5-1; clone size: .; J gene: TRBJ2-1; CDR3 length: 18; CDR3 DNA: TGCGCCAGCATACCGGGACTAGCGGGAAGTTACGCCTACAATGAGCAGTTCTTC; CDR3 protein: CASIPGLAGSYAYNEQFF
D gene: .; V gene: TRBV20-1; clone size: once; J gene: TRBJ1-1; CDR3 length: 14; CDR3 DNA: TGCAGTGCTAGCCAAGTTTCGGACGCGATTCAAGCTTTCTTT; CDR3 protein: CSASQVSDAIQAFF
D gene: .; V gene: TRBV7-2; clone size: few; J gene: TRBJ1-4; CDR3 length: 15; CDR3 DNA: TGTGCCAGCAGCTTAGTAGGTCAGGGACCTGCGAAACTGTTTTTT; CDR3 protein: CASSLVGQGPAKLFF
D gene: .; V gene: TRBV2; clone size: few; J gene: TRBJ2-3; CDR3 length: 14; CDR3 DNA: TGTGCCAGCAGTGAATTAAGGCCCGCAGATACGCAGTATTTT; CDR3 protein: CASSELRPADTQYF
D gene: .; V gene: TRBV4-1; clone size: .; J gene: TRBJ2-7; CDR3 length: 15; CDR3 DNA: TGCGCCAGCAGCCAAGATGAGGGCGGGCCCTACGAGCAGTACTTC; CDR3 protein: CASSQDEGGPYEQYF
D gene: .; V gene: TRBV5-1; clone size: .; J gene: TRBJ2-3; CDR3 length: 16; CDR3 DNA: TGCGCCAGCAGCTCGCAGACTAGATTGGTGGCAGATACGCAGTATTTT; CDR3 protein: CASSSQTRLVADTQYF
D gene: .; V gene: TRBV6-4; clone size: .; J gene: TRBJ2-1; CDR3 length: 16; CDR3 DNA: TGTGCCAGCAGTGACTCGATTCTTCCGCCTTACAATGAGCAGTTCTTC; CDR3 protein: CASSDSILPPYNEQFF
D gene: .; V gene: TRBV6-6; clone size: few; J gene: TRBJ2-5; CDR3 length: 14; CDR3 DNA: TGTGCCAGCAGAACAGGAGGGATACAAGAGACCCAGTACTTC; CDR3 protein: CASRTGGIQETQYF
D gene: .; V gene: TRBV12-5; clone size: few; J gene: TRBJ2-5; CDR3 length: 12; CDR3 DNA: TGTGCTAGTGGTTTAAACAAAGAGACCCAGTACTTC; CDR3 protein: CASGLNKETQYF
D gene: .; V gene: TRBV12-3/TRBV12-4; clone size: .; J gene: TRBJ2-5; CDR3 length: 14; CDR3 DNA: TGTGCCAGCAGTTTCAAGGGAATTCAAGAGACCCAGTACTTC; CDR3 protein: CASSFKGIQETQYF
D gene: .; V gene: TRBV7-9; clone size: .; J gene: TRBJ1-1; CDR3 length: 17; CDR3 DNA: TGTGCCAGCAGCTTAGGTACGGCGAGGGCCGGTTACACTGAAGCTTTCTTT; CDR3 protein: CASSLGTARAGYTEAFF
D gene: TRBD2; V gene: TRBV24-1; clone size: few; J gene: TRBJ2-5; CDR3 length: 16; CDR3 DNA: TGTGCCACCAGTGAAGGATATTTAGCGGGAGTAGAGACCCAGTACTTC; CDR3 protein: CATSEGYLAGVETQYF
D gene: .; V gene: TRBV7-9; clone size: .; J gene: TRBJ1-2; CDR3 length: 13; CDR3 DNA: TGTGCCAGCGGGGCACAGGGAAGGGAAAGCTACACCTTC; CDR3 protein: CASGAQGRESYTF
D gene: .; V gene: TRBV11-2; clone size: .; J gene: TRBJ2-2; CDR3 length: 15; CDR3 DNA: TGTGCCAGCAGCTTAGATCTCCCCCCCACCGGGGAGCTGTTTTTT; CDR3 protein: CASSLDLPPTGELFF
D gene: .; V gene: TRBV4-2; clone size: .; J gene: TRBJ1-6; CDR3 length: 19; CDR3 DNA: TGTGCCAGCAGCCAAGATCATATTGTGTCGGGACGGACCAATTCACCCCTCCACTTT; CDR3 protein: CASSQDHIVSGRTNSPLHF
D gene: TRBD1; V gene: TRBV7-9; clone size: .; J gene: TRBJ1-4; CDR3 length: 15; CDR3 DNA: TGTGCCAGCAGCTTAGGTCAGGGGGTCGTCGAAAAACTGTTTTTT; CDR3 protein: CASSLGQGVVEKLFF
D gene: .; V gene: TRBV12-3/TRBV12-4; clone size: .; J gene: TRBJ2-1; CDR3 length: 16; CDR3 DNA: TGTGCCAGCAGTCCCCCCAGGGCTAGCCCTAACAATGAGCAGTTCTTC; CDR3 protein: CASSPPRASPNNEQFF
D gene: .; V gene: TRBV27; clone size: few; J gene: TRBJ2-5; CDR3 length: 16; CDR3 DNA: TGTGCCAGCAGTAACGTAATGGGAGGGGGCGAGGAGACCCAGTACTTC; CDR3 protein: CASSNVMGGGEETQYF
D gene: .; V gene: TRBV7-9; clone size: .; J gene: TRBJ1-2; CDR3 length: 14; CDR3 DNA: TGTGCCAGCAGCTTTGGTGTCGACGGCTCTGGCTACACCTTC; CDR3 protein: CASSFGVDGSGYTF